These 16 T cell receptor beta chains originate from one sample sequenced in a study of cytomegalovirus exposure and HLA in healthy donors. The PCR was carried out with 60 Vbeta primers and 13 Jbeta primers. Some clones are missing from TCRdb's copy, which holds only in-frame ones; the method was immunoSEQ multiplex PCR. This table holds around 90,000 clones, under 85% found once. Sequenced material: PBMCs. The source is a woman aged 40-49 years in good health and CMV-seronegative.

The chain couples TRBV28 to TRBJ2-7; the D is unclear. This CDR3 is 13 amino acids long. CDR1 and CDR2 (germline): MDHEN, SYDVKM. Trimming stripped 2 bases from V and 4 bases from J, with 9 bases between. CDR3 DNA: TGTGCCAGCAGTTTACCCGCGGCTTACGAGCAGTACTTC. It specifies CASSLPAAYEQYF.

This rearrangement joins TRBV5-1 to TRBJ2-2; D perhaps matches TRBD1 (5 bases). From germline, CDR1 is SGHRS and CDR2 YFSETQ. Trimming shortened V by 4 bases and J by 0 bases, and 13 bases separated the two germline ends. This CDR3 contains 16 residues. CDR3 residues: CASSGIGVSNTGELFF. CDR3 sequence (DNA): TGCGCCAGCAGCGGCATAGGGGTTTCGAACACCGGGGAGCTGTTTTTT.

The chain is built from TRBV28 and TRBJ2-7, with TRBD2 matching over 9 bases. CDR3 length equals 13 residues. V trimming: 6 bases; J trimming: 1 base; junction bases outside the gene matches: 1. Per germline, CDR1 MDHEN and CDR2 SYDVKM. CDR3 protein: CASSSGGSYEQYF. In nucleotides, the CDR3 is TGTGCCAGCAGCAGCGGGGGGTCCTACGAGCAGTACTTC. Full variable domain (remainder filled in from reference TRBV28 and TRBJ2-7): DVKVTQSSRYLVKRTGEKVFLECVQDMDHENMFWYRQDPGLGLRLIYFSYDVKMKEKGDIPEGYSVSREKKERFSLILESASTNQTSMYLCASSSGGSYEQYFGPGTRLTVT.

V gene TRBV6-1 combines with J gene TRBJ2-1; a possible D gene is TRBD1 (6 bases). V lost 3 bases and J 6 bases, leaving 12 bases between the germline ends. In germline, CDR1 is MNHNS, CDR2 SASEGT. CDR3 length equals 14 residues. The CDR3 spells CASSDILQGNEQFF. The CDR3, as DNA: TGTGCCAGCAGTGATATCCTACAGGGCAATGAGCAGTTCTTC.

A remark on this clone: This same CDR3 is encoded by further DNA sequences in the sample. The rearrangement uses TRBV7-2 and TRBJ1-2; D is unresolved. The ends were cut back, 1 base at V and 8 bases at J, with 11 bases in the middle. The CDR3 contains 13 residues. Germline assignment: CDR1 SGHTA and CDR2 FQGNSA. The CDR3 sequence: CASSLEAGNGYTF. CDR3 coding DNA: TGTGCCAGCAGCTTAGAGGCGGGAAACGGCTACACCTTC.

The chain joins TRBV7-9 to TRBJ1-5; tentatively, D is TRBD1 (6 bases). V was clipped by 5 bases and J by 4 bases, with 12 bases between them. The CDR3 length is 14 residues. CDR1 is SEHNR and CDR2 is FQNEAQ in the germline V gene (reference sequence). CDR3 nucleotide sequence: TGTGCCAGCAGCCCACAGGGTGTGAATCAGCCCCAGCATTTT. This translates into CASSPQGVNQPQHF.

The rearrangement links TRBV6-5 to TRBJ2-5, with 8 bases aligning to TRBD2. CDR1 is MNHEY and CDR2 is SVGAGI in the germline V gene. The CDR3 totals 14 residues. V lost 8 bases, J lost 5 bases, and 10 bases stayed unmatched. CDR3 loop: CASRPSGSKETQYF. For the CDR3, the DNA is TGTGCCAGCCGCCCGAGCGGGAGCAAGGAGACCCAGTACTTC.

In this sample, this clone turned up a few times. The rearrangement links TRBV5-6 to TRBJ1-4; 8 bases match TRBD1. The CDR3 contains 18 residues. V lost 5 bases and J lost 3; bases outside the gene matches: 15. The germline gives CDR1 SGHDT, CDR2 YYEEEE. The CDR3 here is CASSLLNTGGAANEKLFF. The CDR3 nucleotides read TGTGCCAGCAGTCTCCTCAATACAGGGGGTGCGGCTAATGAAAAACTGTTTTTT.

The genes are TRBV2 and TRBJ2-1; 8 bases are a match to TRBD1. The CDR3 is 15 residues long. V gave up 10 bases and J gave up 8 bases; unmatched junction bases: 16. CDR1 is SNHLY and CDR2 is FYNNEI in the germline V gene. The CDR3 region has the DNA TGTGCCATCCGTACCCCGGACAGGGATTTCGATGAGCAGTTCTTC. It encodes CAIRTPDRDFDEQFF.

This clone showed up just a few times. The chain couples TRBV6-5 to TRBJ1-5; 8 bases match TRBD1. The J segment lost 6 bases and the V segment lost 5 bases, leaving 3 bases of the junction unmatched. This CDR3 spans 13 amino acids. Germline V lookup: CDR1 MNHEY, CDR2 SVGAGI. CDR3 DNA: TGTGCCAGCAGTGTAACAGGGGGTCAGCCCCAGCATTTT. Protein: CASSVTGGQPQHF.

The V and J genes are TRBV28 and TRBJ2-2, with TRBD2 matching over 9 bases. Germline V CDR1 and CDR2: MDHEN, SYDVKM. The V gene end was trimmed by 7 bases and the J gene end by 2 bases; junction bases not matched to a gene: 5. The CDR3 totals 15 residues. The CDR3 bases are TGTGCCAGCAATATAGCGGGAGCAAACACCGGGGAGCTGTTTTTT. It encodes CASNIAGANTGELFF.

The rearrangement uses TRBV27 and TRBJ2-1; D is possibly TRBD2 (6 bases). Germline values: CDR1 MNHEY, CDR2 SMNVEV (reference sequence). The V end was cut by 6 bases, the J end by 6 bases, with 18 bases between. This CDR3 is built from 15 residues. The CDR3 bases are TGTGCCAGCAGACCCGGACTACCCCCGGGCAATGAGCAGTTCTTC. It is translated as CASRPGLPPGNEQFF.

The CDR3 region is CASSFAWANHYEQFF. DNA for the CDR3: TGTGCCAGCAGCTTCGCATGGGCCAATCATTATGAGCAGTTCTTC. The chain is built from TRBV13 and TRBJ2-1; D gene unclear. The CDR3 spans 15 residues. The germline CDR1 and CDR2 sequences are PRHDT and FYEKMQ (reference sequence). The ends were cut back, 3 bases at V and 8 bases at J, with 17 bases in the middle.

The chain uses TRBV14 and TRBJ2-4; D is undetermined. The CDR3 consists of 14 residues. V lost 4 bases, J lost 7 bases, and 14 bases lay in between. The germline gives CDR1 SGHDN, CDR2 FVKESK. The CDR3: CASSLNVAPNIQYF. CDR3 in DNA: TGTGCCAGCAGCCTTAATGTAGCCCCGAACATTCAGTACTTC.

Only one count was recorded for this clone. The chain uses TRBV6-5 and TRBJ2-7, with D possibly being TRBD1 (6 bases). The V end was cut by 6 bases, the J end by 7 bases, with 13 bases between. Germline CDR1 MNHEY, CDR2 SVGAGI. The CDR3 runs to 12 residues. CDR3 bases: TGTGCCAGCAGAAACTATAGGGGGGAGCAGTACTTC. This codes for CASRNYRGEQYF.

The chain employs TRBV6-6 and TRBJ2-3; a weak D match, TRBD1 (5 bases). CDR3 length: 16 amino acids. Germline V CDR1 and CDR2: MNHNY, SVGAGI (reference sequence). V was cut by 1 base and J by 10 bases, with 21 bases left in between. The CDR3 loop is CASSYFTAGHNKAQYF. The DNA for the CDR3 is TGTGCCAGCAGTTACTTCACGGCAGGACATAATAAGGCGCAGTATTTT.